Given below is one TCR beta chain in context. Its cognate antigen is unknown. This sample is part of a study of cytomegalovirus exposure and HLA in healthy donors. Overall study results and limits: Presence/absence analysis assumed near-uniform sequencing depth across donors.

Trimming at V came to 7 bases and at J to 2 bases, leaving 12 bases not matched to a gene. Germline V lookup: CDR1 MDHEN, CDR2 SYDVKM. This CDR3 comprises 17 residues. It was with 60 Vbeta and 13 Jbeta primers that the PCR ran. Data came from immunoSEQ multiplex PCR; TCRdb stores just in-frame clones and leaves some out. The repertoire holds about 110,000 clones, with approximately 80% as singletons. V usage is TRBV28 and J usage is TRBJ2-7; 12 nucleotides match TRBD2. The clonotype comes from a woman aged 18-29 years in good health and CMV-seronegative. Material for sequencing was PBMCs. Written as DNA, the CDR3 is TGTGCCAGCACCCTTTTTCTAGCGGGAGGGTACCCCTACGAGCAGTACTTC. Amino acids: CASTLFLAGGYPYEQYF.